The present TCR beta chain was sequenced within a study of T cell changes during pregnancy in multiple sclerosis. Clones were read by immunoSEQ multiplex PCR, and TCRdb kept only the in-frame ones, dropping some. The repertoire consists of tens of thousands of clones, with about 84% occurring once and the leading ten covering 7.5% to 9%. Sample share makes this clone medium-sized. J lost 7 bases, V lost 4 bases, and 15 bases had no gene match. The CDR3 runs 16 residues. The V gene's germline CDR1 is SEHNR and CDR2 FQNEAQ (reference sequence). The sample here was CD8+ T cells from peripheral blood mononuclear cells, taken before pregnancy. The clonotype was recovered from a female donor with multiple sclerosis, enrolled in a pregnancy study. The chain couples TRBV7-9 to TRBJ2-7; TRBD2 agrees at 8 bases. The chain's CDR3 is CASSSLGLASPEEQYF. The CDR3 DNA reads TGTGCCAGCAGCTCCCTCGGACTAGCCTCCCCGGAAGAGCAGTACTTC.